One sample yielded the 30 T cell receptor beta chains listed below, sequenced in a study of PD-1 blockade in classical Hodgkin lymphoma. Indicated time point: cycle 4 day 1 (C4D1), after five to seven weeks of nivolumab. Each patient relapsed following autologous stem cell transplantation, and prior brentuximab vedotin exposure differed. Using immunoSEQ multiplex PCR, the repertoire was profiled, and TCRdb retains in-frame clones only, with some absent. The data contain roughly 46,000 clones, about three quarters of them singletons. Sequencing used peripheral blood mononuclear cells (PBMCs), obtained before the fourth cycle of nivolumab. The origin of the receptors is a human donor with classical Hodgkin lymphoma.

The rearrangement links TRBV5-1 to TRBJ2-5; TRBD2 agrees at 9 bases. This CDR3 region has 16 residues. V was clipped by 0 bases and J by 2 bases; unmatched bases: 5. CDR1 is SGHRS and CDR2 is YFSETQ in the germline V gene. The CDR3 reads CASSLGLAVDQETQYF. The CDR3 DNA follows: TGCGCCAGCAGCTTGGGACTAGCGGTTGATCAAGAGACCCAGTACTTC.

The chain recombines TRBV11-2 with TRBJ1-1; TRBD1 matches 8 bases. J was trimmed by 0 bases and V by 5 bases; bases with no gene match: 8. The CDR3 length is 16 residues. Looked up from germline, CDR1 is SGHAT and CDR2 is FQNNGV. In nucleotides, the CDR3 is TGTGCCAGCAGCCTTGGGACAGGTCGGCTGAACACTGAAGCTTTCTTT. Translated, it gives CASSLGTGRLNTEAFF.

The sample holds a few counts of this clone. CDR3 residues: CAAAHGGSDTQYF. In DNA, the CDR3 is TGTGCAGCAGCCCATGGGGGATCAGATACGCAGTATTTT. The chain has TRBV6-5 and TRBJ2-3, with D perhaps assigned TRBD1 or TRBD2 (5 bases each). The CDR3 is 13 residues long. Germline-derived CDR1 and CDR2 are MNHEY and SVGAGI.

The chain couples TRBV4-3 to TRBJ2-1; possible D gene TRBD1, 6 bases. The germline V gene encodes CDR1 LGHNA and CDR2 YSLEER. The V and J ends lost 1 base and 8 bases respectively, with 15 bases between them. The CDR3 contains 15 residues. Here the CDR3 reads CASSQVAGDLHEQFF. CDR3 in DNA: TGCGCCAGCAGCCAAGTGGCAGGGGATTTGCATGAGCAGTTCTTC.

The chain couples TRBV9 to TRBJ1-1; 7 positions match TRBD1. Germline V lookup: CDR1 SGDLS, CDR2 YYNGEE. V lost 0 bases, J lost 4 bases, and 3 bases stayed unmatched. The CDR3 has 14 amino acids. The CDR3, as DNA: TGTGCCAGCAGCGTAGAGAACAGGGGCACTGAAGCTTTCTTT. Protein sequence: CASSVENRGTEAFF.

The V call is TRBV6-5, the J call TRBJ2-2; D unresolved. Per the germline V gene, CDR1 is MNHEY and CDR2 is SVGAGI. The V end was cut by 7 bases, the J end by 3 bases, with 6 bases between. CDR3 length: 12 residues. For the CDR3, the DNA is TGTGCCAGCACCCAGGACACCGGGGAGCTGTTTTTT. Residues: CASTQDTGELFF.

Concerning this clone: A read error may explain this, as a much larger clone is one base away. At the DNA level, this CDR3 is encoded by other sequences in the same sample as well. The DNA for the CDR3 is TGTGCCAGCAGCTCAGAGGCTCGATCGGCCCAGCATTTT. As protein: CASSSEARSAQHF. The J gene is TRBJ1-5, the V gene TRBV6-5; D is undetermined. The CDR3 consists of 13 residues. In germline, CDR1 is MNHEY, CDR2 SVGAGI. V gave up 6 bases and J gave up 11 bases, with 17 bases separating them.

This clone was counted between two and nine times. V gene TRBV13 combines with J gene TRBJ1-5; D unresolved. Trimming stripped 2 bases from V and 9 bases from J, with 11 bases between. Germline loops: CDR1 PRHDT, CDR2 FYEKMQ (reference sequence). The CDR3 has 13 amino acids. The CDR3 bases are TGTGCCAGCAGCTTATCGGCGGGCGTGCCCCAGCATTTT. Translation gives CASSLSAGVPQHF. The whole variable domain, filled in from reference TRBV13 and TRBJ1-5, reads AAGVIQSPRHLIKEKRETATLKCYPIPRHDTVYWYQQGPGQDPQFLISFYEKMQSDKGSIPDRFSAQQFSDYHSELNMSSLELGDSALYFCASSLSAGVPQHFGDGTRLSIL.

The chain's CDR3 is CASSQTQGTETQYF. The CDR3, as DNA: TGTGCCAGCAGCCAAACGCAGGGAACGGAGACCCAGTACTTC. The rearrangement links TRBV4-2 to TRBJ2-5, with D possibly matching TRBD1 (5 bases). The ends were cut back, 2 bases at V and 5 bases at J, with 12 bases in the middle. CDR1 and CDR2 (germline): LGHNA, YNFKEQ. The CDR3 runs to 14 residues.

Judged by abundance, this clone is medium-sized. V is TRBV11-2 and J is TRBJ2-7; 7 nucleotides match TRBD1. This CDR3 spans 14 amino acids. The V gene's germline CDR1 is SGHAT and CDR2 FQNNGV. J was trimmed by 4 bases and V by 6 bases; bases with no gene match: 9. The CDR3 reads CASRGQDGRYEQYF. The CDR3 DNA is TGTGCCAGCAGAGGACAGGATGGAAGGTACGAGCAGTACTTC.

The V call is TRBV7-9, the J call TRBJ2-4; the D call may be TRBD1 or TRBD2 (5 bases each). The ends were cut back, 3 bases at V and 2 bases at J, with 11 bases in the middle. CDR1 is SEHNR, CDR2 FQNEAQ, per germline (reference sequence). The CDR3 contains 15 residues. The CDR3 sequence: CASSFPGPSKNIQYF. In nucleotides, the CDR3 is TGTGCCAGCAGCTTTCCGGGACCTTCCAAAAACATTCAGTACTTC.

This clone has only one observation. The chain uses TRBV7-9 and TRBJ2-5; D not certain. This CDR3 contains 13 residues. CDR1 is SEHNR and CDR2 is FQNEAQ in the germline V gene (reference sequence). The V end lost 0 bases, the J end lost 9 bases, and 11 bases lay between the germline ends. The CDR3 coding sequence is TGTGCCAGCAGCTTAGCCCAATTTGCGGCCCAGTACTTC. It codes for CASSLAQFAAQYF.

The V call is TRBV29-1, the J call TRBJ2-3; TRBD2 matches 7 bases. Trimming removed 1 base from V and 2 bases from J; junction bases left unmatched: 3. The CDR3 has 14 residues. Germline V gene lookup returns CDR1 SQVTM and CDR2 ANQGSEA. In DNA form, the CDR3 reads TGCAGCGTTGAAGCAGGACTAGTCACAGATACGCAGTATTTT. It yields the protein CSVEAGLVTDTQYF.

The J gene is TRBJ2-7, the V gene TRBV5-1, with TRBD1 identical over 10 bases. CDR1 is SGHRS and CDR2 is YFSETQ in the germline V gene. V shed 0 bases, J shed 2 bases, and the junction held 2 bases outside the gene matches. The CDR3 is 15 amino acids. CDR3 in DNA: TGCGCCAGCAGCTTGGTTGGGACAGGGGCCTACGAGCAGTACTTC. It yields the protein CASSLVGTGAYEQYF.

The chain is built from TRBV7-9 and TRBJ1-2; tentative D call: TRBD1 (5 bases). The CDR3 totals 15 residues. Per the germline V gene, CDR1 is SEHNR and CDR2 is FQNEAQ (reference sequence). The V and J ends lost 0 bases and 0 bases respectively, with 8 bases between them. For the CDR3, the DNA is TGTGCCAGCAGCTTAGCCAGGACAACTAACTATGGCTACACCTTC. Its protein is CASSLARTTNYGYTF.

J is TRBJ2-1 and V is TRBV5-8, with D possibly being TRBD1 (5 bases). V was shortened by 2 bases and J by 5 bases, with 14 bases between the two germline ends. The CDR3 sequence is 15 residues long. Germline V gives CDR1 SGHTS, CDR2 YDEGEE. CDR3 nucleotide sequence: TGTGCCAGCAGCTTCATGAAGGGGCAGGACAATGAGCAGTTCTTC. This translates into CASSFMKGQDNEQFF.

The chain carries TRBV5-1 and TRBJ2-1, with 9 bases aligning to TRBD2. Looked up from germline, CDR1 is SGHRS and CDR2 is YFSETQ. V shed 0 bases and J 1 base; nucleotides not matched to a gene: 11. This CDR3 has 19 residues. The CDR3 DNA reads as TGCGCCAGCAGCTTGGCACCCAGCGGGAGGACCCGATCCTACAATGAGCAGTTCTTC. Translation: CASSLAPSGRTRSYNEQFF.

The chain combines TRBV6-5 with TRBJ2-3; no clear D. CDR3 size: 15 residues. V was clipped by 8 bases and J by 1 base, with 16 bases between them. The germline CDR1 and CDR2 sequences are MNHEY and SVGAGI. CDR3 sequence: CASSPTILRTDTQYF. As DNA, the CDR3 is TGTGCCAGCTCCCCGACGATCTTGCGCACAGATACGCAGTATTTT.

This clone was found once. The chain joins TRBV19 to TRBJ2-3, with a weak D call TRBD1 (5 bases). Trimming pared 5 bases from V and 0 bases from J, leaving 9 bases between. The CDR3 has 14 amino acids. In germline, CDR1 is LNHDA, CDR2 SQIVND (reference sequence). CDR3 sequence (DNA): TGTGCCAGTAGTCCCTGGACAAGCACAGATACGCAGTATTTT. Protein: CASSPWTSTDTQYF.

This clone came up a few times. This sequence joins TRBV6-5 and TRBJ1-1; a possible D gene is TRBD1 (5 bases). The CDR3 loop spans 14 amino acids. The germline gives CDR1 MNHEY, CDR2 SVGAGI. V was clipped by 0 bases and J by 13 bases, with 18 bases between them. The CDR3 spells CASSYSGLAGNVFF. The CDR3 DNA reads as TGTGCCAGCAGTTACTCGGGATTAGCAGGGAATGTTTTCTTT.

V gene TRBV11-2 combines with J gene TRBJ1-4; D is perhaps TRBD1 (5 bases). Germline CDR1 and CDR2: SGHAT and FQNNGV. V was shortened by 5 bases and J by 0 bases, with 22 bases between the two germline ends. This CDR3 has 19 amino acids. The CDR3 is CASSPRGGPLRSTNEKLFF. DNA of the CDR3: TGTGCCAGCAGCCCCCGGGGCGGCCCACTCCGCTCAACTAATGAAAAACTGTTTTTT.

The genes are TRBV6-1 and TRBJ1-2; D remains unclear. Trimming took 4 bases from V and 8 from J, leaving 20 bases between them. Germline V gene sequence: CDR1 MNHNS, CDR2 SASEGT. The CDR3 sequence is 15 residues long. The chain's CDR3 is CASSVSRAGPGGYTF. DNA of the CDR3: TGTGCCAGCAGTGTCAGCAGAGCAGGACCCGGAGGCTACACCTTC.

The chain joins TRBV11-2 to TRBJ1-2; TRBD1 matches at 7 bases. Germline V gives CDR1 SGHAT, CDR2 FQNNGV. The ends lost 5 bases at V and 8 bases at J; junction bases unmatched: 8. The CDR3 spans 13 residues. CDR3 sequence: CASSRPGGSGYTF. The DNA of the CDR3 is TGTGCCAGCAGCCGTCCAGGGGGTAGCGGCTACACCTTC. Based on the CDR3 plus reference TRBV11-2 and TRBJ1-2, the full variable domain is EAGVAQSPRYKIIEKRQSVAFWCNPISGHATLYWYQQILGQGPKLLIQFQNNGVVDDSQLPKDRFSAERLKGVDSTLKIQPAKLEDSAVYLCASSRPGGSGYTFGSGTRLTVV.

The gene calls are TRBV19 and TRBJ2-2, with D tentatively TRBD2 (5 bases). The V and J ends lost 4 bases and 8 bases respectively, with 11 bases between them. This CDR3 spans 13 amino acids. Germline V gene lookup returns CDR1 LNHDA and CDR2 SQIVND (reference sequence). CDR3 sequence (DNA): TGTGCCAGTAGTAGATTTGAGGGAGGGGAGCTGTTTTTT. Its translation is CASSRFEGGELFF.

The rearrangement joins TRBV6-1 to TRBJ2-2; either TRBD1 or TRBD2 may fit D (5 bases each). The CDR3 has 14 amino acids. From germline, CDR1 is MNHNS and CDR2 SASEGT. V lost 6 bases and J 2 bases, leaving 10 bases between the germline ends. The CDR3 sequence: CASRGTVNTGELFF. The CDR3 region has the DNA TGTGCCAGCAGAGGGACGGTCAACACCGGGGAGCTGTTTTTT.

This clone came up a few times. The chain joins TRBV27 to TRBJ1-5; unclear D gene. Trimming took off 4 bases at V and 7 bases at J, with 8 bases between the two ends. Germline V CDR1 and CDR2: MNHEY, SMNVEV (reference sequence). The CDR3 loop spans 12 amino acids. The CDR3 DNA follows: TGTGCCAGCAGTTCCCGTGGGCAGCCCCAGCATTTT. Amino acids: CASSSRGQPQHF.

This clone was found once. The V and J genes are TRBV9 and TRBJ1-3; TRBD1 aligns across 11 bases. Germline CDR1 SGDLS, CDR2 YYNGEE. V lost 4 bases to trimming and J lost 7 bases; unmatched junction nucleotides: 4. The CDR3 is made up of 14 amino acids. The CDR3 here is CASSLGTGGNTIYF. As DNA, the CDR3 is TGTGCCAGCAGCCTCGGGACAGGGGGGAACACCATATATTTT.

The chain recombines TRBV28 with TRBJ1-5; D not resolved. This CDR3 has 16 residues. CDR1 and CDR2 (germline): MDHEN, SYDVKM. Trimming pared 4 bases from V and 0 bases from J, leaving 13 bases between. CDR3 residues: CASSSPGHDSNQPQHF. DNA of the CDR3: TGTGCCAGCAGTTCCCCCGGGCATGATAGCAATCAGCCCCAGCATTTT.

The chain employs TRBV11-3 and TRBJ2-3, with no clear D. The CDR3 contains 14 residues. V lost 5 bases to trimming and J lost 2 bases, with 11 bases between them. From germline, CDR1 is SGHNT and CDR2 YENEEA. CDR3 DNA: TGTGCCAGCAGCGTCCGGACCAACACAGATACGCAGTATTTT. As protein: CASSVRTNTDTQYF.

The chain couples TRBV7-2 to TRBJ2-3; a weak D match, TRBD2 (6 bases). This CDR3 region has 16 residues. Germline V gene data show CDR1 as SGHTA and CDR2 as FQGNSA. V lost 0 bases to trimming and J lost 6 bases, with 16 bases between them. As DNA, the CDR3 is TGTGCCAGCAGCTTAGCTGGCTGGAGGGCCAGGGATACGCAGTATTTT. It specifies CASSLAGWRARDTQYF.